This entry lists 27 T cell receptor beta chains sequenced from one sample in a study of metastatic and nonmetastatic thyroid tumors. Among the patients, none had received any treatment before thyroid surgery. TCRdb reanalyzed the PCR reads with MiXCR. The sample lists tens of thousands of clones; around 26% were seen once. The sequenced sample was blood. The source is a female donor with papillary thyroid cancer or a benign thyroid nodule (not recorded which). Some clones in this sample may be carry-over from other donors' samples.

This clone counts as medium-sized. The chain couples TRBV6-5 to TRBJ1-2; TRBD1 aligns across 11 bases. Germline CDR1 is MNHEY and CDR2 is SVGAGI. CDR3 length: 18 amino acids. Trimming removed 0 bases from V and 4 bases from J; junction bases left unmatched: 10. The CDR3 nucleotides are TGTGCCAGCAGTTACTCCATACCCCGGACAGGGGGCACCTATGGCTACACCTTC. Translated, it gives CASSYSIPRTGGTYGYTF.

This clone came up a few times. V usage is TRBV6-1 and J usage is TRBJ2-3, with 10 bases lining up with TRBD1. Unmatched junction bases numbered 2, after V lost 1 base and J lost 4 bases. This CDR3 contains 15 residues. CDR1 is MNHNS, CDR2 SASEGT, per germline. CDR3 in DNA: TGTGCCAGCAGTGAAGGGACAGGGGGGGCAGATACGCAGTATTTT. It is translated as CASSEGTGGADTQYF.

Only a few counts were recorded for this clone. J is TRBJ2-7 and V is TRBV3-1, with TRBD2 matching 12 bases. The CDR3 is 15 residues long. Germline trimming cut 1 base from V and 3 bases from J; bases unmatched to any gene: 1. Germline V gives CDR1 LGHDT, CDR2 YNNKEL (reference sequence). CDR3 region: CASSQGLAGVYEQYF. DNA for the CDR3: TGTGCCAGCAGCCAAGGACTAGCGGGGGTCTACGAGCAGTACTTC.

V usage is TRBV20-1 and J usage is TRBJ2-1; TRBD2 agrees at 10 bases. The CDR3 spans 15 residues. Germline-derived CDR1 and CDR2 are DFQATT and SNEGSKA (reference sequence). The junction had 9 bases not matched to a gene; V was cut back by 5 bases and J by 5 bases. CDR3 residues: CSALYPGLAHNEQFF. Here the CDR3 DNA reads TGCAGTGCTCTTTATCCGGGACTAGCGCACAATGAGCAGTTCTTC.

On this clone itself: Since a much larger clone is just one base distant, this may be a read error. The rearrangement joins TRBV29-1 to TRBJ2-3, with 8 bases that match TRBD2. V lost 7 bases and J lost 3; bases outside the gene matches: 12. Germline V lookup: CDR1 SQVTM, CDR2 ANQGSEA. This CDR3 contains 15 residues. Written as DNA, the CDR3 is TGCAGCGCGGGGTGCGGGAGGCGTTTAACAGATACGCAGTATTTT. Translating it yields CSAGCGRRLTDTQYF.

The V gene is TRBV30, the J gene TRBJ1-1; D remains ambiguous. Germline CDR1 reads GTSNPN; CDR2 reads SVGIG (reference sequence). This CDR3 spans 12 amino acids. The V gene lost 4 bases and the J gene lost 1 base, with 7 bases spanning the gap. The CDR3 spells CAWKTENTEAFF. DNA of the CDR3: TGTGCCTGGAAAACCGAGAACACTGAAGCTTTCTTT.

V gene TRBV6-1 combines with J gene TRBJ1-1; D is unresolved. Trimming cost V 6 bases and J 5 bases, with 13 bases left between them. CDR3 length: 13 residues. Germline CDR1 is MNHNS and CDR2 is SASEGT. For the CDR3, the DNA is TGTGCCAGCAGGGACGGACTTGGGACTGAAGCTTTCTTT. Translating gives CASRDGLGTEAFF.

Of note for this clone: Sequence at one end of the junction differs from germline and may be a read error. This chain joins TRBV4-2 and TRBJ2-1, with a possible D match to TRBD2 (5 bases). Per the germline V gene, CDR1 is LGHNA and CDR2 is YNFKEQ. The CDR3 spans 16 residues. CDR3 sequence reads: CASSQEGSGCYNERFF. The CDR3, as DNA: TGTGCCAGCAGCCAAGAGGGGTCGGGGTGCTACAATGAGCGGTTCTTC.

This clone was recorded many times. This chain joins TRBV30 and TRBJ1-4; 7 bases are a match to TRBD1. The CDR3 loop spans 17 amino acids. CDR1 is GTSNPN, CDR2 SVGIG, per germline (reference sequence). The ends lost 1 base at V and 0 bases at J; junction bases unmatched: 8. The CDR3 DNA follows: TGTGCCTGGAGTGGATATACAGGGGAGACAACTAATGAAAAACTGTTTTTT. Protein product: CAWSGYTGETTNEKLFF.

This clone showed up many times. The gene calls are TRBV4-2 and TRBJ1-1; D is unresolved. The V end lost 0 bases, the J end lost 1 base, and 12 bases lay between the germline ends. Germline CDR1 LGHNA, CDR2 YNFKEQ. The CDR3 covers 16 residues. The CDR3, as DNA: TGTGCCAGCAGCCAAGATCGAGGAGCTGCGAACACTGAAGCTTTCTTT. Encoded protein: CASSQDRGAANTEAFF.

This clone was picked up one time. The V call is TRBV11-3, the J call TRBJ1-2; the match to TRBD1 covers 10 bases. This CDR3 region has 15 residues. J gave up 2 bases and V 4 bases, and 4 bases lay outside the gene matches. Germline V gene lookup returns CDR1 SGHNT and CDR2 YENEEA. CDR3 loop: CASSSGQGFNYGYTF. DNA of the CDR3: TGTGCCAGCAGCTCGGGACAGGGGTTCAACTATGGCTACACCTTC.

The rearrangement joins TRBV6-1 to TRBJ1-1; perhaps TRBD1 as D (6 bases). Trimming left V 6 bases short and J 3 bases short, with 11 bases between. The CDR3 has 13 residues. Germline values: CDR1 MNHNS, CDR2 SASEGT. The CDR3 is CASRRDTYTEAFF. CDR3 in DNA: TGTGCCAGCAGGCGGGACACCTACACTGAAGCTTTCTTT.

This clone was observed a few times. The junction shows a germline mismatch at one end, possibly a read error. The chain has TRBV28 and TRBJ1-2; D not certain. Germline-derived CDR1 and CDR2 are MDHEN and SYDVKM. This CDR3 has 12 amino acids. The CDR3 loop reads CASSESIRGYTF. In DNA, the CDR3 is TGTGCCAGCAGTGAAAGCATCCGTGGCTACACATTC.

This clone was counted a single time. This sequence joins TRBV13 and TRBJ2-7; D perhaps matches TRBD1 (5 bases). In germline, CDR1 is PRHDT, CDR2 FYEKMQ (reference sequence). This CDR3 is 14 amino acids long. V lost 7 bases and J 4 bases, leaving 17 bases between the germline ends. The CDR3 bases are TGTGCCAGCAATAGGGGCGGCAGCCATTACGAGCAGTACTTC. It specifies CASNRGGSHYEQYF.

The gene calls are TRBV11-2 and TRBJ2-6, with D possibly matching TRBD1 (5 bases). Per germline, CDR1 SGHAT and CDR2 FQNNGV. V was trimmed by 1 base and J by 4 bases, leaving 14 bases between them. CDR3 length: 17 amino acids. The chain's CDR3 is CASSLVQGAVGANVLTF. CDR3 sequence (DNA): TGTGCCAGCAGCTTAGTCCAAGGGGCTGTCGGGGCCAACGTCCTGACTTTC. Combining the CDR3 with reference TRBV11-2 and TRBJ2-6 gives the whole variable domain EAGVAQSPRYKIIEKRQSVAFWCNPISGHATLYWYQQILGQGPKLLIQFQNNGVVDDSQLPKDRFSAERLKGVDSTLKIQPAKLEDSAVYLCASSLVQGAVGANVLTFGAGSRLTVL.

This clone was recorded only once. The chain employs TRBV5-8 and TRBJ1-5, with D possibly matching TRBD1 (5 bases). Trimming removed 4 bases from V and 2 bases from J, with 13 bases in between. The CDR3 is 15 amino acids. The germline V gene encodes CDR1 SGHTS and CDR2 YDEGEE. Written as DNA, the CDR3 is TGTGCCAGCAGCCGGTCAGGCAGGGGCAATCAGCCCCAGCATTTT. It yields the protein CASSRSGRGNQPQHF. The full variable domain, with the rest looked up from reference TRBV5-8 and TRBJ1-5, is EAGVTQSPTHLIKTRGQQATLRCSPISGHTSVYWYQQALGLGLQFLLWYDEGEERNRGNFPPRFSGRQFPNYSSELNVNALELEDSALYLCASSRSGRGNQPQHFGDGTRLSIL.

In this sample, this clone turned up a few times. The junction shows a germline mismatch at one end, possibly a read error. The chain couples TRBV6-2 or TRBV6-3 to TRBJ1-1; D remains ambiguous. The CDR3 covers 14 residues. Germline V gene lookup returns CDR1 MNHEY and CDR2 SVGEGT. In nucleotides, the CDR3 is TGTGCCAGCAGCACAGAGGCCCCAAACACTGAAGCCTTCTTT. It encodes CASSTEAPNTEAFF.

This clone was seen at least ten times. The rearrangement uses TRBV5-1 and TRBJ2-1; perhaps TRBD2 as D (6 bases). The V gene lost 0 bases and the J gene lost 7 bases, with 8 bases spanning the gap. Germline values: CDR1 SGHRS, CDR2 YFSETQ. This CDR3 is built from 13 residues. The CDR3 region is CASSLDGTNEQFF. The CDR3 coding sequence is TGCGCCAGCAGCTTGGATGGGACTAATGAGCAGTTCTTC.

This clone was seen only once. The gene calls are TRBV7-2 and TRBJ1-2; 9 positions match TRBD1. The V gene's germline CDR1 is SGHTA and CDR2 FQGNSA. J lost 6 bases, V lost 2 bases, and 4 bases had no gene match. CDR3 length: 14 amino acids. Here the CDR3 reads CASSLRGQGDGYTF. In DNA form, the CDR3 reads TGTGCCAGCAGCTTAAGGGGACAGGGAGATGGCTACACCTTC.

This clone was recorded many times. This sequence joins TRBV20-1 and TRBJ2-7; 8 bases line up with TRBD1. Per the germline V gene, CDR1 is DFQATT and CDR2 is SNEGSKA (reference sequence). V lost 3 bases and J lost 3; bases outside the gene matches: 10. This CDR3 is 15 amino acids long. CDR3 in DNA: TGCAGTGCTAGTTTTAGGTCAGGGGGCCTCTACGAGCAGTACTTC. It specifies CSASFRSGGLYEQYF.

This clone has at least ten counts. The V call is TRBV18, the J call TRBJ2-1, with D possibly matching TRBD2 (7 bases). V lost 1 base to trimming and J lost 8 bases, with 12 bases between them. CDR1 and CDR2 from the germline V gene are KGHSH and LQKENI. The CDR3 length is 14 residues. DNA for the CDR3: TGTGCCAGCTCACCACGCGGGGGCGCCGATGAGCAGTTCTTC. The encoded protein is CASSPRGGADEQFF.

The chain joins TRBV28 to TRBJ1-2; D is uncertain. Trimming took 6 bases from V and 6 from J, leaving 23 bases between them. The germline V gene encodes CDR1 MDHEN and CDR2 SYDVKM. The CDR3 runs 16 residues. The CDR3: CASRTAQPGVGNGYTF. In DNA, the CDR3 is TGTGCCAGCAGAACCGCCCAGCCCGGGGTGGGTAATGGCTACACCTTC.

This clone was seen repeatedly, ten times or more. The chain combines TRBV28 with TRBJ2-5, with D unresolved. The CDR3 is 13 amino acids. Per germline, CDR1 MDHEN and CDR2 SYDVKM. V shed 7 bases and J shed 0 bases, with 9 bases lying between them. The CDR3 DNA follows: TGTGCCAGCACCGAACAGTACCAAGAGACCCAGTACTTC. Translating gives CASTEQYQETQYF. Full variable domain (outside the CDR3, taken from reference TRBV28 and TRBJ2-5): DVKVTQSSRYLVKRTGEKVFLECVQDMDHENMFWYRQDPGLGLRLIYFSYDVKMKEKGDIPEGYSVSREKKERFSLILESASTNQTSMYLCASTEQYQETQYFGPGTRLLVL.

J is TRBJ1-6 and V is TRBV30; 8 bases are shared with TRBD1. There are 15 residues in the CDR3. Trimming took 2 bases from V and 8 from J; bases not matched to a gene: 8. The germline CDR1 and CDR2 sequences are GTSNPN and SVGIG (reference sequence). CDR3 bases: TGTGCCTGGAGTATTTGGACAGGGCTTGATTCACCCCTCCACTTT. It translates to CAWSIWTGLDSPLHF.

This clone appeared many times. CDR3 protein: CATSRAVNEKLFF. The CDR3, as DNA: TGTGCCACCAGCAGAGCGGTTAATGAAAAACTGTTTTTT. This chain joins TRBV15 and TRBJ1-4; no clear D gene. CDR1 LNHNV and CDR2 YYDKDF come from the germline V gene (reference sequence). The CDR3 is 13 amino acids. The V gene lost 1 base and the J gene lost 4 bases, with 4 bases spanning the gap.

The rearrangement links TRBV28 to TRBJ1-2; possible D gene TRBD1, 6 bases. Looked up from germline, CDR1 is MDHEN and CDR2 is SYDVKM. This CDR3 contains 15 residues. V was trimmed by 8 bases and J by 1 base, leaving 17 bases between them. CDR3 protein: CASLPPGAGNYGYTF. The CDR3 DNA reads as TGTGCCAGCTTACCTCCAGGGGCGGGTAACTATGGCTACACCTTC.

This clone was recorded a few times. The chain combines TRBV6-1 with TRBJ2-7; D may be TRBD1 or TRBD2 (5 bases each). The V end lost 5 bases, the J end lost 7 bases, and 18 bases lay between the germline ends. Germline V gene sequence: CDR1 MNHNS, CDR2 SASEGT. The CDR3 is made up of 14 amino acids. The CDR3 loop reads CASSPGTMVREQYF. The CDR3 DNA reads as TGTGCCAGCAGTCCCGGGACCATGGTGAGAGAGCAGTACTTC.